This TCR beta chain was profiled in a study of cytomegalovirus exposure and HLA in healthy donors. The overall study: A prior study identified approximately 110 million unique TCR beta sequences from about 179 million T cells. Caucasian-associated ancestry cluster membership applied to about 77% of 300 to 450 genotyped donors.

This CDR3 comprises 14 residues. Germline V lookup: CDR1 SEHNR, CDR2 FQNEAQ (reference sequence). V was clipped by 8 bases and J by 7 bases; unmatched bases: 13. PCR primers comprised 60 Vbeta and 13 Jbeta primers. Only in-frame clones appear in the TCRdb table, and some are missing; sequencing was by immunoSEQ multiplex PCR. The sample table includes about 120,000 clones. The chain combines TRBV7-9 with TRBJ2-7; TRBD1 aligns across 8 bases. This TCR was recovered from a man between 18 and 35 years old in good health and CMV-seronegative. The sample consisted of PBMCs. This CDR3 is CASSRGLDSVEQYF. Here the CDR3 DNA reads TGTGCCAGCTCCAGGGGGCTGGACTCTGTGGAGCAGTACTTC.